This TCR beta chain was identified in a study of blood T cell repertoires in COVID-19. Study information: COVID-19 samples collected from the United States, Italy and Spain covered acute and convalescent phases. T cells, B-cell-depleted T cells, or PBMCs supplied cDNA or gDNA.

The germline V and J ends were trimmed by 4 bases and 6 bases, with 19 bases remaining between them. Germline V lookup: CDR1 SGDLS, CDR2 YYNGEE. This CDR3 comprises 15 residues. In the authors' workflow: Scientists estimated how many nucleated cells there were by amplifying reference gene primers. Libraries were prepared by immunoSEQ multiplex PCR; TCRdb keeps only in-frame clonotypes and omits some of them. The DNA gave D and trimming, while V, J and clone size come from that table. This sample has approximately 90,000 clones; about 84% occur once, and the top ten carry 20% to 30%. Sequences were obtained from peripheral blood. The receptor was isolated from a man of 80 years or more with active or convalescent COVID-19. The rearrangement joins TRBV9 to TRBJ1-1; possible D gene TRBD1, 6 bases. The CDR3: CASSPLFGQSSEAFF. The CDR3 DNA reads TGTGCCAGCAGCCCTCTATTCGGACAGAGCTCTGAAGCTTTCTTT.